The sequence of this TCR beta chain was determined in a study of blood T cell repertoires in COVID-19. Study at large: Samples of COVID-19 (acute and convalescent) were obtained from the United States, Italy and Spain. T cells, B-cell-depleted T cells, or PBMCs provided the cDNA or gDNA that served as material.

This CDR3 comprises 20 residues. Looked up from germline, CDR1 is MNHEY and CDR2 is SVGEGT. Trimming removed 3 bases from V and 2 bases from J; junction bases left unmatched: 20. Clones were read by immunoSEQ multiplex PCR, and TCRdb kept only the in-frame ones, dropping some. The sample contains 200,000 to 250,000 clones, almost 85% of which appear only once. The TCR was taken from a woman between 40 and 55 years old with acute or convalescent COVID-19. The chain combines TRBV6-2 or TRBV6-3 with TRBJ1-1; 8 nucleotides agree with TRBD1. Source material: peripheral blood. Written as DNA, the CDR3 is TGTGCCAGCAGTTATACTCCTTCTTTTCAGGGGGCTCGATATAACACTGAAGCTTTCTTT. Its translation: CASSYTPSFQGARYNTEAFF.